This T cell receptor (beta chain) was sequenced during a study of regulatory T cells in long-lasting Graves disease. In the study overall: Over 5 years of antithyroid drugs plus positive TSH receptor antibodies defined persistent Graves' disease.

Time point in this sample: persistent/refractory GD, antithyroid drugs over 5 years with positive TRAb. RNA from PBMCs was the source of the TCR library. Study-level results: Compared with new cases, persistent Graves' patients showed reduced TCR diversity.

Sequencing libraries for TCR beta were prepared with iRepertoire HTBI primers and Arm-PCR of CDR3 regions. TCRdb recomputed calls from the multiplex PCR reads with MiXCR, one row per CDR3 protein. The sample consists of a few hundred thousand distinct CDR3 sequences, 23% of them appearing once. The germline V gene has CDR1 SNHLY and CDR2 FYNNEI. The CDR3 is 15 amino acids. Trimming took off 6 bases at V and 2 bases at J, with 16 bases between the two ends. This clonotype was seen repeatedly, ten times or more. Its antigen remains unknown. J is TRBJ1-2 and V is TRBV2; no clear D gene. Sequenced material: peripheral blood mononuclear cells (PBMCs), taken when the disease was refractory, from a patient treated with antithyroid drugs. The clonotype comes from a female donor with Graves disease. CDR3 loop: CASRGRGISNYGYTF. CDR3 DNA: TGTGCCAGCAGAGGTCGAGGGATTTCGAACTATGGCTACACCTTC.